This is a list of T cell receptor beta chains from one sample in a study of T cells expressing NK-cell markers. From the 5' RACE reads, TCRdb lists one entry per CDR3 protein and no DNA. This sample's clone table lists roughly 280,000 distinct CDR3 sequences. Input material: blood T cells: a sorted CD56 or NKG2C T cell subset, CD4+ or CD8+ T cells, or bulk PBMC T cells (not recorded which). The receptors stem from a man aged 18 to 29 in good health. CDR3s include the opening cysteine and the closing phenylalanine or tryptophan.

length: 16; J: TRBJ2-3; V: TRBV5-6; CDR3: CASSLGTSRITDTQYF
length: 13; J: TRBJ2-7; V: TRBV20-1; CDR3: CSAVEGRLYEQYF
length: 16; J: TRBJ2-1; V: TRBV7-3; CDR3: CASSPRTPSSYNEQFF
length: 15; J: TRBJ2-5; V: TRBV20-1; CDR3: CSAPASGSRVGTQYF
length: 15; J: TRBJ2-1; V: TRBV28; CDR3: CASNTLRGLNNEQFF
length: 18; J: TRBJ2-3; V: TRBV10-1; CDR3: CASRNGLAGTTSMDTQYF
length: 13; J: TRBJ1-1; V: TRBV7-2; CDR3: CASSLVLGLEAFF
length: 16; J: TRBJ1-4; V: TRBV5-5; CDR3: CASSKTTGALNEKLFF
length: 14; J: TRBJ2-1; V: TRBV18; CDR3: CASSPSGTSPKQFF
length: 15; J: TRBJ2-1; V: TRBV6-2/TRBV6-3; CDR3: CASSYGTLRRNEQFF
length: 14; J: TRBJ2-3; V: TRBV29-1; CDR3: CSVRQGSQSDTQYF
length: 17; J: TRBJ2-3; V: TRBV6-2/TRBV6-3; CDR3: CASSPSGLAVGTDTQYF
length: 14; J: TRBJ1-5; V: TRBV20-1; CDR3: CSASRPRGNQPQHF
length: 15; J: TRBJ2-3; V: TRBV20-1; CDR3: CSAAILAADPDTQYF
length: 13; J: TRBJ1-1; V: TRBV10-3; CDR3: CAITRDGNTEAFF
length: 12; J: TRBJ2-5; V: TRBV3-1; CDR3: CASSQGSATQYF
length: 12; J: TRBJ1-2; V: TRBV12-3/TRBV12-4; CDR3: CASSPTKGGYTF
length: 15; J: TRBJ2-1; V: TRBV19; CDR3: CASSPGQGVFNEQFF
length: 15; J: TRBJ2-5; V: TRBV12-5; CDR3: CASVPSLADGETQYF
length: 15; J: TRBJ1-3; V: TRBV12-3/TRBV12-4; CDR3: CASSPGHSSGNTIYF
length: 12; J: TRBJ2-3; V: TRBV5-1; CDR3: CASGQSTDTQYF
length: 13; J: TRBJ2-1; V: TRBV10-3; CDR3: CAIRAGGYNEQFF
length: 15; J: TRBJ2-1; V: TRBV7-9; CDR3: CASSSHGTSLNEQFF
length: 16; J: TRBJ1-4; V: TRBV6-1; CDR3: CASRGTVRGVREKLFF
length: 17; J: TRBJ2-3; V: TRBV20-1; CDR3: CSARDLGGRSSTDTQYF
length: 14; J: TRBJ2-7; V: TRBV12-3/TRBV12-4; CDR3: CASSKSSGSHEQYF
length: 14; J: TRBJ1-1; V: TRBV14; CDR3: CASSQVPVGVEAFF
length: 13; J: TRBJ2-4; V: TRBV5-6; CDR3: CASSLVGVNIQYF
length: 15; J: TRBJ1-2; V: TRBV3-1; CDR3: CASSHRTGKEYGYTF